This is a list of T cell receptor beta chains from one sample in a study of long-term antiretroviral therapy in people with HIV. Profiling relied on immunoSEQ multiplex PCR, and the TCRdb table lists in-frame clones only, not all of them. The table includes 30,000 or so clones, about 93% detected once. This material consisted of unsorted PBMCs, taken 6.2 years after starting antiretroviral therapy. These receptors came from a man aged 35 to 55 with HIV. Each CDR3 is given with its conserved first and last residue. Fields, in order: V gene, D gene, clone size, J gene, CDR3 protein, CDR3 DNA. A D gene is named only where the DNA matches it firmly. Size tells how often a clone was seen (once, few, many) or the class of an expanded clone, and some rows leave it out.

TRBV19	NA	NA	TRBJ2-2	CASRPMTGELFF	TGTGCCAGTAGGCCGATGACCGGGGAGCTGTTTTTT
TRBV27	NA	NA	TRBJ2-7	CASSKFDSSYEQYF	TGTGCCAGCAGTAAATTCGACAGCTCCTACGAGCAGTACTTC
TRBV25-1	NA	NA	TRBJ1-2	CASSAGIYGYTF	TGTGCCAGCAGTGCGGGTATATATGGCTACACCTTC
TRBV13	NA	NA	TRBJ1-4	CASPPKLFF	TGTGCCAGCCCGCCTAAACTGTTTTTT
TRBV30	TRBD2	once	TRBJ2-4	CAWSVNRIPGRGKNIQYF	TGTGCCTGGAGTGTAAACCGAATCCCCGGGAGGGGAAAAAACATTCAGTACTTC
TRBV21-1	NA	NA	TRBJ2-3	CASSRLGDTSTDTQYF	TGTGCCAGCAGCAGGTTGGGGGATACTAGCACAGATACGCAGTATTTT
TRBV7-6	NA	NA	TRBJ2-3	CASSPASLSTDTQYF	TGTGCCAGCAGCCCTGCTAGCCTCAGCACAGATACGCAGTATTTT
TRBV18	NA	NA	TRBJ2-7	CASSPPRGSPYEQYF	TGTGCCAGCTCACCACCGAGAGGGTCTCCCTACGAGCAGTACTTC
TRBV6-6	TRBD1	NA	TRBJ2-1	CASSHRTGPYNEQFF	TGTGCCAGCAGTCACCGGACAGGCCCCTACAATGAGCAGTTCTTC
TRBV2	NA	NA	TRBJ1-5	CASSEGQGRGPQHF	TGTGCCAGCAGTGAAGGGCAGGGTCGAGGGCCCCAGCATTTT
TRBV7-9	TRBD1	NA	TRBJ1-1	CASRSVGGVTEAFF	TGTGCCAGCAGGTCCGTAGGGGGCGTCACTGAAGCTTTCTTT
TRBV9	TRBD2	once	TRBJ2-7	CASSVDLAGSYEQYF	TGTGCCAGCAGCGTAGATCTAGCGGGTAGCTACGAGCAGTACTTC
TRBV10-3	NA	NA	TRBJ2-2	CAISESNGYLNTGELFF	TGTGCCATCAGTGAGTCGAATGGTTATCTGAACACCGGGGAGCTGTTTTTT
TRBV7-6	TRBD2	NA	TRBJ2-2	CASSLGLAGYDRELFF	TGTGCCAGCAGCCTCGGACTAGCGGGGTACGACAGGGAGCTGTTTTTT